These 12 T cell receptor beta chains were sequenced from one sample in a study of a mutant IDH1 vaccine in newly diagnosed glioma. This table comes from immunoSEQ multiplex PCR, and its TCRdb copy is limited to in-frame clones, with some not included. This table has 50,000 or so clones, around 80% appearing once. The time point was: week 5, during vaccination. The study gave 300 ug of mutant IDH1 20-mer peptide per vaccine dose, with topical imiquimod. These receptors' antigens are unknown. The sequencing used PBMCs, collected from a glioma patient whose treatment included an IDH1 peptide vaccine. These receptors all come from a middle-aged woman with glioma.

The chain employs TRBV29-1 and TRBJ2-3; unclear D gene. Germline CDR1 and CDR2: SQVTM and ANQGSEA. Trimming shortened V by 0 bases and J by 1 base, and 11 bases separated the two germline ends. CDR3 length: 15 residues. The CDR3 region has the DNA TGCAGCGTTGAAGATCATGGACGCCGCACAGATACGCAGTATTTT. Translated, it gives CSVEDHGRRTDTQYF.

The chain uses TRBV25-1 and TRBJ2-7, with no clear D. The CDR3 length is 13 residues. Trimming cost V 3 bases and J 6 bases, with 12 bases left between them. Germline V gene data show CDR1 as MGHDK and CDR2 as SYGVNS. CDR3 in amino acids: CASSDRTSGEQYF. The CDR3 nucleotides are TGTGCCAGCAGTGATAGAACCTCGGGCGAGCAGTACTTC.

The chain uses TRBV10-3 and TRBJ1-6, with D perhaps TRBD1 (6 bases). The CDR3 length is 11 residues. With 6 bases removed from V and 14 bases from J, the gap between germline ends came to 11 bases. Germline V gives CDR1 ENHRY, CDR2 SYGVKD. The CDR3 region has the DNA TGTGCCATCAGGGGGGACAAAGCCCTCCACTTT. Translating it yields CAIRGDKALHF.

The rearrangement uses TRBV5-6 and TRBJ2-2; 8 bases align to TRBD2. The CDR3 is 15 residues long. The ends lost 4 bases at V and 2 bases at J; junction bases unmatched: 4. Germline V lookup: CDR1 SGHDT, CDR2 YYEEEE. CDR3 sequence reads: CASSPLAANTGELFF. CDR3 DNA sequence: TGTGCCAGCAGCCCACTAGCGGCCAACACCGGGGAGCTGTTTTTT.

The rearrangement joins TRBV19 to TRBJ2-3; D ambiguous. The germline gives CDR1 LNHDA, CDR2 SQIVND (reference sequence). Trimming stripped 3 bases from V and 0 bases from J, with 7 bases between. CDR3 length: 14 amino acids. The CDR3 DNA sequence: TGTGCCAGTAGTATGGGGTTTAGCACAGATACGCAGTATTTT. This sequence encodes CASSMGFSTDTQYF.

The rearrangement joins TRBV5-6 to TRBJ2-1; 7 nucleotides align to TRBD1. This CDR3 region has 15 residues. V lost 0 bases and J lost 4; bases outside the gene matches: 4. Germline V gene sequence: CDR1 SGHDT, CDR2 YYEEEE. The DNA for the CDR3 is TGTGCCAGCAGCTTGGCAGCAGGGGGTTACAATGAGCAGTTCTTC. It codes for CASSLAAGGYNEQFF.

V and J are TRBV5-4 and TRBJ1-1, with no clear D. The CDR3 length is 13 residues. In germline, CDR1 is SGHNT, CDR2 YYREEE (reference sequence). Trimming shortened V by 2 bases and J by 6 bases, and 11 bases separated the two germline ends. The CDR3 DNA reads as TGTGCCAGCAGCTTCCCCTCAAAAGCTGAAGCTTTCTTT. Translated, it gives CASSFPSKAEAFF. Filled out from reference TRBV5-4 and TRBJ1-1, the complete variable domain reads ETGVTQSPTHLIKTRGQQVTLRCSSQSGHNTVSWYQQALGQGPQFIFQYYREEENGRGNFPPRFSGLQFPNYSSELNVNALELDDSALYLCASSFPSKAEAFFGQGTRLTVV.

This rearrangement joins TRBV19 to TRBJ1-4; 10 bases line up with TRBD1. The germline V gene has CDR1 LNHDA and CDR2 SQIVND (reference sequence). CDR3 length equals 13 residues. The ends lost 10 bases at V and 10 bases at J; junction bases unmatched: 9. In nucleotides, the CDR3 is TGTGCCACCTTCGGGACAGGGGAAGGAAAACTGTTTTTT. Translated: CATFGTGEGKLFF. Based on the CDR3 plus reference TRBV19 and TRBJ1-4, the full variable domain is DGGITQSPKYLFRKEGQNVTLSCEQNLNHDAMYWYRQDPGQGLRLIYYSQIVNDFQKGDIAEGYSVSREKKESFPLTVTSAQKNPTAFYLCATFGTGEGKLFFGSGTQLSVL.

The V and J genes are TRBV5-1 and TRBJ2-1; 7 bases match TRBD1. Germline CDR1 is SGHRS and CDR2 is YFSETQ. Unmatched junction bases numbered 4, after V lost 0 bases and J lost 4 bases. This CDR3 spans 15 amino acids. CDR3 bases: TGCGCCAGCAGCTTGGACAGGGGATCATACAATGAGCAGTTCTTC. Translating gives CASSLDRGSYNEQFF. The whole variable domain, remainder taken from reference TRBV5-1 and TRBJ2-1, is KAGVTQTPRYLIKTRGQQVTLSCSPISGHRSVSWYQQTPGQGLQFLFEYFSETQRNKGNFPGRFSGRQFSNSRSEMNVSTLELGDSALYLCASSLDRGSYNEQFFGPGTRLTVL.

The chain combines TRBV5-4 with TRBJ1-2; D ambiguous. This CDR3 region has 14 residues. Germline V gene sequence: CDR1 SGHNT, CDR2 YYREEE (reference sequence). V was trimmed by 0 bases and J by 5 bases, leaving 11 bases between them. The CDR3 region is CASSLGAPGYGYTF. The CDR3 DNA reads TGTGCCAGCAGCTTGGGGGCACCGGGATATGGCTACACCTTC.

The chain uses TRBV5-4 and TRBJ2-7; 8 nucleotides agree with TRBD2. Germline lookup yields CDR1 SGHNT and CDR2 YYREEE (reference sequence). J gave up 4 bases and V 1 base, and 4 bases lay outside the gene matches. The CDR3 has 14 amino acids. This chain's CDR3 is CASSLSRLAYEQYF. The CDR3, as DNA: TGTGCCAGCAGCTTGAGTCGACTAGCGTACGAGCAGTACTTC. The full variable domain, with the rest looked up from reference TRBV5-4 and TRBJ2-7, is ETGVTQSPTHLIKTRGQQVTLRCSSQSGHNTVSWYQQALGQGPQFIFQYYREEENGRGNFPPRFSGLQFPNYSSELNVNALELDDSALYLCASSLSRLAYEQYFGPGTRLTVT.

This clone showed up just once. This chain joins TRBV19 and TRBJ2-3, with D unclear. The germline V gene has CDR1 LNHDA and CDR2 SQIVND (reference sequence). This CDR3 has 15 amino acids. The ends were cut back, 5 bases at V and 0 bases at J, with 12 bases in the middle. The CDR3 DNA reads TGTGCCAGTAGTCCCCAGGAGTTTAGCACAGATACGCAGTATTTT. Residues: CASSPQEFSTDTQYF.